These 27 T cell receptor beta chains were all obtained from the same sample, sequenced in a study of shared clonotypes between healthy human individuals. Some clones are missing from TCRdb's copy, which holds only in-frame ones; the method was immunoSEQ multiplex PCR. This table has 520,000 or so clones, 79% appearing once. Sequencing input: PBMCs. Receptors were obtained from a woman between 35 and 50 years old in good health. Some clones in this sample may be carry-over from other donors' samples.

This clone was seen a handful of times. The rearrangement uses TRBV2 and TRBJ1-1; D is perhaps TRBD1 (5 bases). Germline CDR1 reads SNHLY; CDR2 reads FYNNEI. Trimming cost V 6 bases and J 1 base, with 12 bases left between them. CDR3 length equals 14 residues. CDR3 sequence reads: CASRAMGRNTEAFF. CDR3 DNA: TGTGCCAGCAGGGCCATGGGACGGAACACTGAAGCTTTCTTT.

The chain combines TRBV30 with TRBJ2-6; D gene uncertain. Per germline, CDR1 GTSNPN and CDR2 SVGIG (reference sequence). CDR3 length: 17 amino acids. V shed 0 bases and J shed 0 bases, with 12 bases lying between them. The CDR3 spells CAWSVRSGFSGANVLTF. CDR3 DNA: TGTGCCTGGAGTGTAAGGTCCGGGTTCTCTGGGGCCAACGTCCTGACTTTC. The full variable domain, in which reference TRBV30 and TRBJ2-6 provide the parts outside the CDR3, is SQTIHQWPATLVQPVGSPLSLECTVEGTSNPNLYWYRQAAGRGLQLLFYSVGIGQISSEVPQNLSASRPQDRQFILSSKKLLLSDSGFYLCAWSVRSGFSGANVLTFGAGSRLTVL.

Of note for this clone: A far larger clone is off by one base, so a read error is likely. In DNA form, the CDR3 reads TGCAGCGTTGAATCTGCGGGACTACGAGATACGCAGTATTTT. Protein sequence: CSVESAGLRDTQYF. The chain recombines TRBV29-1 with TRBJ2-3; 7 nucleotides agree with TRBD2. CDR1 is SQVTM and CDR2 is ANQGSEA in the germline V gene. The trim removed 2 bases at V and 5 bases at J, leaving 7 bases unmatched. The CDR3 length is 14 residues.

This clone was observed once. The chain joins TRBV10-3 to TRBJ1-5, with D hard to call. V was pared by 3 bases and J by 2 bases, with 5 bases between. The CDR3 totals 13 residues. The V gene's germline CDR1 is ENHRY and CDR2 SYGVKD. The CDR3 reads CAISEIGNQPQHF. The CDR3 DNA reads as TGTGCCATCAGTGAAATCGGCAATCAGCCCCAGCATTTT.

The chain joins TRBV14 to TRBJ1-1, with TRBD1 matching over 8 bases. The CDR3 length is 17 residues. Unmatched junction bases numbered 10, after V lost 0 bases and J lost 4 bases. Per germline, CDR1 SGHDN and CDR2 FVKESK. CDR3 DNA sequence: TGTGCCAGCAGCCAAGACCTCGGACAGGGCGGGGGCACTGAAGCTTTCTTT. It specifies CASSQDLGQGGGTEAFF.

The chain is built from TRBV5-6 and TRBJ1-6; D not resolved. The germline V gene has CDR1 SGHDT and CDR2 YYEEEE. Trimming left V 0 bases short and J 11 bases short, with 6 bases between. CDR3 length: 12 amino acids. CDR3 coding DNA: TGTGCCAGCAGCTTGGGGGAGGCACCCCTCCACTTT. Translation gives CASSLGEAPLHF.

The chain recombines TRBV10-3 with TRBJ2-2; 12 bases line up with TRBD2. Germline-derived CDR1 and CDR2 are ENHRY and SYGVKD. This CDR3 contains 15 residues. Trimming took 7 bases from V and 5 from J; bases not matched to a gene: 5. The CDR3 sequence is CAIKELAGGTGELFF. The CDR3, as DNA: TGTGCCATCAAAGAGCTAGCGGGAGGGACCGGGGAGCTGTTTTTT.

The chain is built from TRBV7-9 and TRBJ1-1; D unclear. Germline V gene sequence: CDR1 SEHNR, CDR2 FQNEAQ (reference sequence). The CDR3 spans 15 residues. V was clipped by 6 bases and J by 1 base, with 15 bases between them. CDR3 bases: TGTGCCAGCAGTCAGTGGGGTGGCAGGAACACTGAAGCTTTCTTT. It encodes CASSQWGGRNTEAFF.

A word on this clone: The same CDR3 arises from other DNA sequences in this sample as well. This rearrangement joins TRBV18 to TRBJ2-7, with D perhaps TRBD2 (5 bases). V was pared by 6 bases and J by 6 bases, with 9 bases between. The germline V gene has CDR1 KGHSH and CDR2 LQKENI. The CDR3 is 11 residues long. CDR3 DNA sequence: TGTGCCAGCTCGCTAGCTGGCGAGCAGTACTTC. This translates into CASSLAGEQYF. Full variable domain (outside the CDR3, taken from reference TRBV18 and TRBJ2-7): NAGVMQNPRHLVRRRGQEARLRCSPMKGHSHVYWYRQLPEEGLKFMVYLQKENIIDESGMPKERFSAEFPKEGPSILRIQQVVRGDSAAYFCASSLAGEQYFGPGTRLTVT.

The rearrangement links TRBV18 to TRBJ2-7; D not resolved. CDR3 length: 13 residues. The germline gives CDR1 KGHSH, CDR2 LQKENI. Trimming stripped 3 bases from V and 1 base from J, with 7 bases between. The CDR3 sequence: CASSPTQSYEQYF. As DNA, the CDR3 is TGTGCCAGCTCACCCACCCAATCCTACGAGCAGTACTTC. Combining the CDR3 with reference TRBV18 and TRBJ2-7 gives the whole variable domain NAGVMQNPRHLVRRRGQEARLRCSPMKGHSHVYWYRQLPEEGLKFMVYLQKENIIDESGMPKERFSAEFPKEGPSILRIQQVVRGDSAAYFCASSPTQSYEQYFGPGTRLTVT.

The V and J genes are TRBV7-6 and TRBJ2-7, with 8 bases fitting TRBD1. J was trimmed by 3 bases and V by 5 bases; bases with no gene match: 6. The CDR3 runs 14 residues. Germline loops: CDR1 SGHVS, CDR2 FNYEAQ. The CDR3 nucleotides are TGTGCCAGCAGCGGCAGGGGGACAGGCTACGAGCAGTACTTC. Amino acids: CASSGRGTGYEQYF.

The V and J genes are TRBV18 and TRBJ2-7; D possibly corresponds to TRBD2 (6 bases). From germline, CDR1 is KGHSH and CDR2 LQKENI. V shed 3 bases and J shed 4 bases, with 16 bases lying between them. The CDR3 loop spans 15 amino acids. CDR3 region: CASSPRGGERYEQYF. The CDR3 DNA follows: TGTGCCAGCTCACCGAGGGGCGGGGAAAGGTACGAGCAGTACTTC.

This clone was recorded only once. The CDR3 here is CASSAGTHNEQFF. DNA of the CDR3: TGTGCCAGCAGCGCGGGGACTCACAATGAGCAGTTCTTC. The gene calls are TRBV7-3 and TRBJ2-1; D possibly corresponds to TRBD2 (6 bases). The V end was cut by 5 bases, the J end by 5 bases, with 10 bases between. The CDR3 sequence is 13 residues long. Per the germline V gene, CDR1 is SGHTA and CDR2 is FQGTGA.

The CDR3 is CASRTSANTDTQYF. The CDR3 bases are TGTGCCAGTAGGACTAGCGCTAACACAGATACGCAGTATTTT. The rearrangement joins TRBV19 to TRBJ2-3, with 8 bases lining up with TRBD2. The length of the CDR3 is 14 residues. V lost 6 bases and J lost 2; bases outside the gene matches: 4. From germline, CDR1 is LNHDA and CDR2 SQIVND (reference sequence).

This clone came up a few times. The chain carries TRBV2 and TRBJ2-6, with 10 bases that match TRBD1. Losses at the gene ends were 10 bases for V and 2 bases for J; bases not matched to a gene: 5. Germline CDR1 reads SNHLY; CDR2 reads FYNNEI. The CDR3 is made up of 15 amino acids. DNA for the CDR3: TGTGCCACGACAGGGGGCAGGACTGGGGCCAACGTCCTGACTTTC. Its protein is CATTGGRTGANVLTF.

Concerning this clone itself: Within the sample, other DNA sequences also encode this same CDR3. CDR3 coding DNA: TGTGCCAGCTCACCAGGCATAGGCAATCAGCCCCAGCATTTT. The encoded protein is CASSPGIGNQPQHF. The genes are TRBV18 and TRBJ1-5; unclear D gene. Trimming cost V 2 bases and J 2 bases, with 7 bases left between them. Germline-derived CDR1 and CDR2 are KGHSH and LQKENI. The CDR3 has 14 amino acids.

This clone appeared once. The rearrangement joins TRBV7-2 to TRBJ1-1; weak D call: TRBD1 (5 bases). The CDR3 runs 16 residues. Germline-derived CDR1 and CDR2 are SGHTA and FQGNSA. V dropped 0 bases and J dropped 2 bases, with 13 bases sitting between them. CDR3 loop: CASSLASGTDNTEAFF. The CDR3 nucleotides read TGTGCCAGCAGCTTAGCCTCAGGGACCGATAACACTGAAGCTTTCTTT.

The chain links TRBV27 to TRBJ2-7, with D perhaps given as TRBD1 or TRBD2 (6 bases each). V dropped 2 bases and J dropped 0 bases, with 14 bases sitting between them. The V gene's germline CDR1 is MNHEY and CDR2 SMNVEV (reference sequence). This CDR3 contains 16 residues. This chain's CDR3 is CASSLGGRSSSYEQYF. Here the CDR3 DNA reads TGTGCCAGCAGTTTAGGGGGGCGGAGTAGCTCCTACGAGCAGTACTTC.

The V gene is TRBV14, the J gene TRBJ2-2, with D possibly called TRBD1 or TRBD2 (6 bases each). V was shortened by 6 bases and J by 6 bases, with 20 bases between the two germline ends. The CDR3 has 16 residues. CDR1 is SGHDN, CDR2 FVKESK, per germline. Written as DNA, the CDR3 is TGTGCCAGCAGTCGAAGCGTCGGGGGCGCACCCGGGGAGCTGTTTTTT. As protein: CASSRSVGGAPGELFF.

This chain joins TRBV28 and TRBJ2-6; 11 nucleotides agree with TRBD2. Germline CDR1 and CDR2: MDHEN and SYDVKM. The junction had 9 bases not matched to a gene; V was cut back by 5 bases and J by 0 bases. This CDR3 has 19 amino acids. The DNA of the CDR3 is TGTGCCAGCAGTCTCCCGGGACTAGCGGCGGGCTCTGGGGCCAACGTCCTGACTTTC. It translates to CASSLPGLAAGSGANVLTF.

V usage is TRBV5-4 and J usage is TRBJ2-3; TRBD2 might be the D (6 bases). CDR3 size: 14 residues. The V end was cut by 4 bases, the J end by 0 bases, with 9 bases between. Per germline, CDR1 SGHNT and CDR2 YYREEE (reference sequence). The CDR3 here is CASSLRESTDTQYF. DNA of the CDR3: TGTGCCAGCAGCCTTCGGGAGAGCACAGATACGCAGTATTTT.

The J gene is TRBJ2-7, the V gene TRBV5-6; D remains unclear. The CDR3 contains 16 residues. With 7 bases removed from V and 3 bases from J, the gap between germline ends came to 23 bases. Germline V CDR1 and CDR2: SGHDT, YYEEEE. DNA of the CDR3: TGTGCCAGCCAACCTGGTGGGCAGGCCCCTCTCTACGAGCAGTACTTC. Protein sequence: CASQPGGQAPLYEQYF.

The DNA for the CDR3 is TGTGCCAGCAGCTTCCAAGCGGGAGGGCAGGAGACCCAGTACTTC. Translating it yields CASSFQAGGQETQYF. The gene calls are TRBV7-2 and TRBJ2-5; 10 bases line up with TRBD2. The CDR3 contains 15 residues. V dropped 3 bases and J dropped 5; count of bases not matched to a gene: 6. Germline loops: CDR1 SGHTA, CDR2 FQGNSA.

The chain combines TRBV10-3 with TRBJ2-3, with 12 positions matching TRBD2. The germline V gene has CDR1 ENHRY and CDR2 SYGVKD. The CDR3 is 17 amino acids. The V segment lost 0 bases and the J segment 5 bases; nucleotides outside the gene matches: 6. CDR3 nucleotides: TGTGCCATCAGTGAGTCGGCTAGCGGGAGGGGGAAAGATACGCAGTATTTT. This codes for CAISESASGRGKDTQYF.

V and J are TRBV5-1 and TRBJ2-1, with TRBD2 identical over 14 bases. This CDR3 spans 16 amino acids. Germline CDR1 reads SGHRS; CDR2 reads YFSETQ. Unmatched junction bases numbered 5, after V lost 3 bases and J lost 6 bases. The CDR3 DNA reads as TGCGCCAGCAGCTGGGGGACTAGCGGGAGCCCCAATGAGCAGTTCTTC. Translated: CASSWGTSGSPNEQFF.

About this clone itself: Other DNA sequences of this sample code for an identical CDR3. DNA of the CDR3: TGTGCCAGCAGCTTACGGGGGGACCAGCCCCAGCATTTT. It specifies CASSLRGDQPQHF. The chain recombines TRBV7-2 with TRBJ1-5; D possibly corresponds to TRBD1 (5 bases). The germline CDR1 and CDR2 sequences are SGHTA and FQGNSA. Trimming shortened V by 2 bases and J by 7 bases, and 9 bases separated the two germline ends. The CDR3 is 13 residues long.

This clone was observed many times. CDR3 sequence: CASQGQVNTEAFF. In DNA form, the CDR3 reads TGTGCCAGTCAGGGGCAGGTGAACACTGAAGCTTTCTTT. This chain links TRBV18 with TRBJ1-1; tentative D call: TRBD1 (6 bases). The CDR3 is made up of 13 amino acids. Germline CDR1 KGHSH, CDR2 LQKENI. V gave up 9 bases and J gave up 0 bases, with 11 bases separating them. Full variable domain (remainder filled in from reference TRBV18 and TRBJ1-1): NAGVMQNPRHLVRRRGQEARLRCSPMKGHSHVYWYRQLPEEGLKFMVYLQKENIIDESGMPKERFSAEFPKEGPSILRIQQVVRGDSAAYFCASQGQVNTEAFFGQGTRLTVV.